This entry features one T cell receptor beta chain sequence. The antigen is not known. V dropped 3 bases and J dropped 2 bases, with 11 bases sitting between them. The germline gives CDR1 SGHDN, CDR2 FVKESK. There are 14 residues in the CDR3. The data originate from a study of shared clonotypes between healthy human individuals. For the study at large: A donor's plate count was three for CD4 naive and three for CD4 memory; CD8 naive had two and CD8 memory one.

Clones were read by immunoSEQ multiplex PCR, and TCRdb kept only the in-frame ones, dropping some. The sample holds over a million clones, about 96% seen once. Findings and limits, study-wide: The generation probabilities recorded for non-shared clonotypes fell below those of clonotypes shared by all four donors. Naive subsets tended to show greater estimated richness than memory subsets. The study found 4.5% to 5% of naive CD4 clonotypes shared across several donors.

The chain couples TRBV14 to TRBJ2-7, with a weak D call TRBD2 (6 bases). The TCR comes from a man younger than 45 in good health. Sequencing was performed on naive CD4+ T cells sorted from blood. The subset here: CD45RA+ positively selected. CDR3 region: CASSHPGETYEQYF. DNA of the CDR3: TGTGCCAGCAGCCACCCGGGGGAAACCTACGAGCAGTACTTC.